What follows describes a single TCR beta chain. No antigen is known for it. These data originate in a study of blood T cells in healthy people across ages. Study observations and caveats: Diversity of TCR beta per million T cells declined in a roughly linear way with age.

Then a second PCR, running about 6 to 11 cycles, was carried out with a sample-barcoded 5' primer and a J-beta primer mix. TCRdb recomputed calls from the 5' RACE reads with MiXCR, one row per CDR3 protein. The sample yields approximately 490,000 distinct CDR3 sequences, around 24% seen once. This CDR3 contains 13 residues. Trimming left V 5 bases short and J 1 base short, with 6 bases between. Germline V gene lookup returns CDR1 MNHEY and CDR2 SVGEGT. These sequences were also reported in another study, on T cells of mothers and their children. As reported in that work: Sample barcodes plus 2-4 random nucleotides came from the M1S primer.

The sequenced sample was blood. The receptor's source is a boy under 18 in good health. The V call is TRBV6-2 or TRBV6-3, the J call TRBJ1-3; a possible D gene is TRBD1 (5 bases). The CDR3 loop reads CASSRGSGNTIYF. In DNA form, the CDR3 reads TGTGCCAGCAGTCGGGGGTCTGGAAACACCATATATTTT.